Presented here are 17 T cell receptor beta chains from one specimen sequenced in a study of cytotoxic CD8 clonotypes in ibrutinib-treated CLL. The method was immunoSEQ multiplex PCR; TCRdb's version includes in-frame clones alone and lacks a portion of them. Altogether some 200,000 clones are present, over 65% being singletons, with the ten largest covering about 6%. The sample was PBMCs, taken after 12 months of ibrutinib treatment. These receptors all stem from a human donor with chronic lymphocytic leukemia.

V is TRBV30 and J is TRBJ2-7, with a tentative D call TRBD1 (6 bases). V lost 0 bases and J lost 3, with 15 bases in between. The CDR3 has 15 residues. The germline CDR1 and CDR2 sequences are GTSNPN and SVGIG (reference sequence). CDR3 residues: CAWSVQQGPLYEQYF. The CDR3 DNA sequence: TGTGCCTGGAGTGTACAACAGGGACCACTCTACGAGCAGTACTTC.

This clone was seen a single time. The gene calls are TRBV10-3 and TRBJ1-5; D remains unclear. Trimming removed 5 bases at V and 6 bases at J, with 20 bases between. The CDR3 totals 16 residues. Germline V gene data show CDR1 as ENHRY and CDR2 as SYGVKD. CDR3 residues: CAISQGAGRVGQPQHF. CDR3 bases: TGTGCCATCAGTCAAGGTGCTGGGAGAGTGGGTCAGCCCCAGCATTTT.

The CDR3 protein is CASSPGLGNIQYF. The CDR3 DNA reads as TGTGCCAGCAGCCCCGGGTTGGGAAACATTCAGTACTTC. J is TRBJ2-4 and V is TRBV6-5, with D unresolved. The germline CDR1 and CDR2 sequences are MNHEY and SVGAGI. The CDR3 extends over 13 amino acids. Between the trimmed V and J ends, which lost 6 bases and 6 bases, there was a span of 12 bases.

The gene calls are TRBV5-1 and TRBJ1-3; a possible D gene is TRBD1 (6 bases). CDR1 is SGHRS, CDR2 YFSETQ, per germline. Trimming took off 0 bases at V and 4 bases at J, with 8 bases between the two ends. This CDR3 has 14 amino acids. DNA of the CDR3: TGCGCCAGCAGCTTGGCGGGGACAGGAAACACCATATATTTT. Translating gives CASSLAGTGNTIYF.

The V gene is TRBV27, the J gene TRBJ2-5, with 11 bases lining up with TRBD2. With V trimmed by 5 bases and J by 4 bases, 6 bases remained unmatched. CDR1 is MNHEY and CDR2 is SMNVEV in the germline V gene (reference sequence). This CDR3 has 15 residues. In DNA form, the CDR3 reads TGTGCCAGCAGTCCCCAACTAGCGGGGGCAGAGACCCAGTACTTC. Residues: CASSPQLAGAETQYF.

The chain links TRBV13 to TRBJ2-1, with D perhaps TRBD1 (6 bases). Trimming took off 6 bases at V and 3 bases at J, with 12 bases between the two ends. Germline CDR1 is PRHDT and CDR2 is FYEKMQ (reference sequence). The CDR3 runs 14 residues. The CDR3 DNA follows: TGTGCCAGCAGAGAACAGGGATTCTACAATGAGCAGTTCTTC. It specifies CASREQGFYNEQFF.

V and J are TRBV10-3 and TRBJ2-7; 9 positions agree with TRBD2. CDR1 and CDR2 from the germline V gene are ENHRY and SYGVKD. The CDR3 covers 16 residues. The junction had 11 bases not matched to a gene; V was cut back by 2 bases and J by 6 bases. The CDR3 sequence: CAISEPGTSSGVEQYF. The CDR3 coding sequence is TGTGCCATCAGTGAGCCGGGGACTAGCTCTGGGGTCGAGCAGTACTTC.

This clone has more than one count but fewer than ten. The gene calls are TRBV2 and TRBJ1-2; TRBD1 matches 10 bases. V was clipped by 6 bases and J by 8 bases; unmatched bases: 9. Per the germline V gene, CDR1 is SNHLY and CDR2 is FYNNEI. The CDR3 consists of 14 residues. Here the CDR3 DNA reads TGTGCCAGCAGCGCCGGGACAGGGGCGGAGGGCTACACCTTC. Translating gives CASSAGTGAEGYTF.

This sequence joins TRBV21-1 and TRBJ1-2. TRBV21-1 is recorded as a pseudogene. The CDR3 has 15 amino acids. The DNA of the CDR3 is TGTGCCAGCAGCAAAGAAAGTGGAGGACGCTATGGCTACACCTTC. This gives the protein CASSKESGGRYGYTF.

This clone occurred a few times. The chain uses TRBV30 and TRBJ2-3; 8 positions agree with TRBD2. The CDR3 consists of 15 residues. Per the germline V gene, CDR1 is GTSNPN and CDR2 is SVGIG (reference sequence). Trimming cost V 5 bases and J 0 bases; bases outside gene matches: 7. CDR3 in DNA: TGTGCCTGGGGACGGGGGGGCCGGAGCACAGATACGCAGTATTTT. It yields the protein CAWGRGGRSTDTQYF.

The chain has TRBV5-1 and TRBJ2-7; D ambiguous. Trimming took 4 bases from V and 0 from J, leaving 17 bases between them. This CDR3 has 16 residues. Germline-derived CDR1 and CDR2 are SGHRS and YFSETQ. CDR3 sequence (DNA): TGCGCCAGCAGCCAATGGCGCGAACTGAGCTCCTACGAGCAGTACTTC. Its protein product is CASSQWRELSSYEQYF.

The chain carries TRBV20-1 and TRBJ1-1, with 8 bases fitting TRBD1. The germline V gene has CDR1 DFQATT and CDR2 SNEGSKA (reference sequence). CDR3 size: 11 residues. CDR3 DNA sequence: TGCAGCGAGGACAGGGCAGGGGGGGCTTTCTTT. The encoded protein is CSEDRAGGAFF.

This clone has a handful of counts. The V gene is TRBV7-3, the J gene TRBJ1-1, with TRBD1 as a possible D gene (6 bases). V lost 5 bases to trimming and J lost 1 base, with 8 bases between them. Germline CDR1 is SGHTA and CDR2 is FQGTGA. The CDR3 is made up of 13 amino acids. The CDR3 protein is CASSPQGNTEAFF. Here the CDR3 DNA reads TGTGCCAGCAGCCCACAGGGGAACACTGAAGCTTTCTTT.

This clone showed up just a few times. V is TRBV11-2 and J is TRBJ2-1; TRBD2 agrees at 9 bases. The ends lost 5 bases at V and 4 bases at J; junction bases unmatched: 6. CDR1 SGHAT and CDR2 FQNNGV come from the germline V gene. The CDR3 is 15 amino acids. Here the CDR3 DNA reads TGTGCCAGCAGCCACCAGCGGGGGGCTTACAATGAGCAGTTCTTC. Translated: CASSHQRGAYNEQFF.

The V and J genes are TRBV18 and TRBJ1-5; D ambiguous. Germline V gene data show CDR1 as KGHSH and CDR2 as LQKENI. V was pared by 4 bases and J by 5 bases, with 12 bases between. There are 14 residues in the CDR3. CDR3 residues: CASSLTDGDQPQHF. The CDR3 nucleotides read TGTGCCAGCTCACTCACGGACGGAGATCAGCCCCAGCATTTT.

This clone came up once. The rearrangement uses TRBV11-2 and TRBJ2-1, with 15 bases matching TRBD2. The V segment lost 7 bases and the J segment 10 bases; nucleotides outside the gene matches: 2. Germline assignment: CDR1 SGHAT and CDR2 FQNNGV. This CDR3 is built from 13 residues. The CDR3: CASKGLAGGEQFF. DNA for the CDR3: TGTGCCAGCAAGGGACTAGCGGGGGGAGAGCAGTTCTTC.

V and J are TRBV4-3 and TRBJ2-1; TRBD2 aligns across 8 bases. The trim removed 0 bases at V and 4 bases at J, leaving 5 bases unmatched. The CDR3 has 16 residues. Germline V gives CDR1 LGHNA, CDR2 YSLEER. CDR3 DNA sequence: TGCGCCAGCAGCCAAGAATGGGCTAGCGGGTACAATGAGCAGTTCTTC. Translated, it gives CASSQEWASGYNEQFF.